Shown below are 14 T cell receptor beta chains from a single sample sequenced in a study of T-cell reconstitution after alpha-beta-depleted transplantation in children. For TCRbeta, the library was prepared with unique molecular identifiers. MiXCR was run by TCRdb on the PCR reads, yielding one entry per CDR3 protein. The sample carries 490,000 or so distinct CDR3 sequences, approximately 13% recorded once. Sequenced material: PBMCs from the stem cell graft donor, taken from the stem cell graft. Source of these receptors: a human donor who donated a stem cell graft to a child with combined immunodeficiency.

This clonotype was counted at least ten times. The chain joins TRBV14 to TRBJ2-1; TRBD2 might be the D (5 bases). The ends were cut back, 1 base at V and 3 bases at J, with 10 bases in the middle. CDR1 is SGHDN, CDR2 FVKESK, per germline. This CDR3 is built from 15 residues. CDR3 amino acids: CASSQVYDYYNEQFF. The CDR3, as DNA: TGTGCCAGCAGCCAAGTCTATGACTACTACAATGAGCAGTTCTTC.

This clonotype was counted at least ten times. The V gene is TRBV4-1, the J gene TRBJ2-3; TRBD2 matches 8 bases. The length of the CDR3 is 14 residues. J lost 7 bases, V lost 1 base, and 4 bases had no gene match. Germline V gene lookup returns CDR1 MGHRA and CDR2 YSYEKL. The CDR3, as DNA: TGCGCCAGCAGCCAAGGTGTAGCGGGACATACGCAGTATTTT. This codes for CASSQGVAGHTQYF.

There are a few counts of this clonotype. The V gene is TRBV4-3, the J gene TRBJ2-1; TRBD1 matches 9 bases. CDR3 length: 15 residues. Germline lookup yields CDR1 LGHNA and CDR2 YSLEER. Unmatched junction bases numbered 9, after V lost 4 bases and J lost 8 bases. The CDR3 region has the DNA TGCGCCAGCAGCCCCCGGGACAGGGTAAATGATGAGCAGTTCTTC. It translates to CASSPRDRVNDEQFF.

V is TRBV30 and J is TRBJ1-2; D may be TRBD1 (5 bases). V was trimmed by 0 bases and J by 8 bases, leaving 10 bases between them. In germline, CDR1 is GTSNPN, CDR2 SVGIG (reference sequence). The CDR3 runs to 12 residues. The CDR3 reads CAWSVGAQGYTF. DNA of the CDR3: TGTGCCTGGAGTGTAGGGGCTCAGGGCTACACCTTC.

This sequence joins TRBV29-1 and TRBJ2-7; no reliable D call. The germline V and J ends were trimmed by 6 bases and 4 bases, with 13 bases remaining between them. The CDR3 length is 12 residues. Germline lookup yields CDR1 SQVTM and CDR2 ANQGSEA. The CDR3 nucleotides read TGCAGCGTCCTTACTAACGGGTACGAGCAGTACTTC. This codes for CSVLTNGYEQYF.

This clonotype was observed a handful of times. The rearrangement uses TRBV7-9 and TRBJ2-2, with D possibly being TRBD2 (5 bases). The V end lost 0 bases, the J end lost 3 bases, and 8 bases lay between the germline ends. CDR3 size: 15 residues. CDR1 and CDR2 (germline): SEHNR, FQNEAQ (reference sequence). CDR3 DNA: TGTGCCAGCAGCTTAGCGAGCGGATACACCGGGGAGCTGTTTTTT. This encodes CASSLASGYTGELFF.

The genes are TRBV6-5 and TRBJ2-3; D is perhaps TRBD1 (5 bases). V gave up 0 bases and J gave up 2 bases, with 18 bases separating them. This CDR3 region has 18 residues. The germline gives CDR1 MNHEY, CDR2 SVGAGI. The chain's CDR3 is CASSYSGAAGPTTDTQYF. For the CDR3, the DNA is TGTGCCAGCAGTTACTCTGGGGCGGCAGGGCCTACCACAGATACGCAGTATTTT.

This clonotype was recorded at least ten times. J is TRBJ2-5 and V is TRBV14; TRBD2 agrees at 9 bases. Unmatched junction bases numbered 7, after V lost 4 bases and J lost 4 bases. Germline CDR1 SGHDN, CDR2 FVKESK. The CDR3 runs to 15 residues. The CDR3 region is CASSPSGTLGETQYF. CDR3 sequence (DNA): TGTGCCAGCAGCCCTAGCGGGACCCTCGGAGAGACCCAGTACTTC.

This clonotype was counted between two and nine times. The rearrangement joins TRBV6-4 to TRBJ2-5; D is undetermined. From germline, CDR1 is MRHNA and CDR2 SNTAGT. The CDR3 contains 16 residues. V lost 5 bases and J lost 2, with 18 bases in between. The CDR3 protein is CASSWLTPRKQETQYF. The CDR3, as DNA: TGTGCCAGCAGTTGGCTCACACCTCGAAAACAAGAGACCCAGTACTTC.

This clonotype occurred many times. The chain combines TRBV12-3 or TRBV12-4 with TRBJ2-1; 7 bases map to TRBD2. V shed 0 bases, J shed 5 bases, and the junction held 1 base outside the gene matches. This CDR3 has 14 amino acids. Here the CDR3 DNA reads TGTGCCAGCAGTTTAGCGGGAGGGCACAATGAGCAGTTCTTC. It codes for CASSLAGGHNEQFF.

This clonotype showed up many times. The CDR3 nucleotides read TGTGCCAGCAGTTTAGCGGGACACGATAATTCACCCCTCCACTTT. It translates to CASSLAGHDNSPLHF. The chain joins TRBV12-3 or TRBV12-4 to TRBJ1-6, with D tentatively TRBD1 (6 bases). V was cut by 0 bases and J by 5 bases, with 8 bases left in between. The CDR3 has 15 residues.

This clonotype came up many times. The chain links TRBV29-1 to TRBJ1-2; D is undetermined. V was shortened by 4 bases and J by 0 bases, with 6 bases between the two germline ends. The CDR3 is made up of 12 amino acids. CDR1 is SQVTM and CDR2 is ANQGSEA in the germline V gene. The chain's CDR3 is CSVGGSNYGYTF. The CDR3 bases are TGCAGCGTTGGCGGATCTAACTATGGCTACACCTTC.

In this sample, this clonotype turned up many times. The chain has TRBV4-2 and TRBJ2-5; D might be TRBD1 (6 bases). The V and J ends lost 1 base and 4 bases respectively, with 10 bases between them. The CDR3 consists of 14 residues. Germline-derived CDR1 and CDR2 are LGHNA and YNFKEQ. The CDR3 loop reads CASSQVTGRETQYF. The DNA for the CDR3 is TGTGCCAGCAGCCAAGTAACAGGGCGAGAGACCCAGTACTTC.

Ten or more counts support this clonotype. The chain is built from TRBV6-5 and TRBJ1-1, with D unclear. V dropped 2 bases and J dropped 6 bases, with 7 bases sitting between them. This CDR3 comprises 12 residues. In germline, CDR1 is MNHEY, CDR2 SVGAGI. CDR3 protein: CASSYRDPEAFF. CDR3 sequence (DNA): TGTGCCAGCAGTTACAGGGATCCTGAAGCTTTCTTT.